Below, 11 T cell receptor beta chains from the same sample are listed, as sequenced in a study of OX40 agonist ivuxolimab in advanced cancers. Here immunoSEQ multiplex PCR was the method, and the copy in TCRdb shows in-frame clones only, minus some. The data show tens of thousands of clones, about four fifths seen once. This sample comprised CD4+ or CD8+ T cells sorted from blood, obtained in a trial of the OX40 agonist ivuxolimab. The receptors come from an adult with an advanced solid tumor such as melanoma, head and neck, liver or kidney cancer.

In this sample, this clone turned up once. The chain uses TRBV30 and TRBJ2-7; TRBD1 matches 9 bases. Germline V gene data show CDR1 as GTSNPN and CDR2 as SVGIG (reference sequence). The CDR3 runs to 13 residues. Trimming cost V 5 bases and J 5 bases; bases outside gene matches: 7. The CDR3 region has the DNA TGTGCCTGGGCGGGACAGGGTGGCAACGAGCAGTACTTC. Amino acids: CAWAGQGGNEQYF.

Only a few counts were recorded for this clone. The genes are TRBV7-3 and TRBJ2-2; no reliable D call. Trimming pared 0 bases from V and 0 bases from J, leaving 5 bases between. The CDR3 consists of 15 residues. Germline CDR1 and CDR2: SGHTA and FQGTGA. The DNA of the CDR3 is TGTGCCAGCAGCTTAACTCCATCGAACACCGGGGAGCTGTTTTTT. Its protein product is CASSLTPSNTGELFF.

The chain recombines TRBV2 with TRBJ2-2; tentatively, D is TRBD1 or TRBD2 (5 bases each). V dropped 6 bases and J dropped 7 bases, with 21 bases sitting between them. In germline, CDR1 is SNHLY, CDR2 FYNNEI. The CDR3 loop spans 16 amino acids. CDR3 loop: CASSHSPGNRIGELFF. The CDR3 DNA is TGTGCCAGCAGCCATTCTCCGGGAAACAGGATCGGGGAGCTGTTTTTT.

This chain connects TRBV28 to TRBJ1-5; TRBD1 matches 8 bases. CDR3 size: 14 residues. CDR1 and CDR2 (germline): MDHEN, SYDVKM. The V segment lost 6 bases and the J segment 4 bases; nucleotides outside the gene matches: 5. The CDR3 loop is CASRKDRENQPQHF. The DNA for the CDR3 is TGTGCCAGCAGGAAGGACAGGGAGAATCAGCCCCAGCATTTT. The full variable domain, with the rest looked up from reference TRBV28 and TRBJ1-5, is DVKVTQSSRYLVKRTGEKVFLECVQDMDHENMFWYRQDPGLGLRLIYFSYDVKMKEKGDIPEGYSVSREKKERFSLILESASTNQTSMYLCASRKDRENQPQHFGDGTRLSIL.

A remark on this clone: As the CDR3 is not closed by the conserved phenylalanine or tryptophan, this likely results from a read error. The DNA is omitted, as the CDR3 cannot be located on it reliably, and the CDR3 follows TCRdb's listing. This chain links TRBV5-1 with TRBJ1-2. CDR1 is SGHRS, CDR2 YFSETQ, per germline. The CDR3 numbers 14 amino acids, ends counted. The CDR3 loop is CASSLDGGQTTHHL.

This clone is labeled medium-sized. J is TRBJ1-1 and V is TRBV5-1; D is undetermined. Germline V gene sequence: CDR1 SGHRS, CDR2 YFSETQ. CDR3 length: 13 amino acids. V was clipped by 0 bases and J by 1 base, with 4 bases between them. CDR3 DNA: TGCGCCAGCAGCTTGGGGGAGAACACTGAAGCTTTCTTT. Protein: CASSLGENTEAFF.

The chain has TRBV5-6 and TRBJ1-1; D ambiguous. Per the germline V gene, CDR1 is SGHDT and CDR2 is YYEEEE. Trimming took off 3 bases at V and 5 bases at J, with 14 bases between the two ends. This CDR3 region has 14 residues. CDR3 bases: TGTGCCAGCAGCTATGATGCGGGAGGGACTGAAGCTTTCTTT. This encodes CASSYDAGGTEAFF.

The genes are TRBV7-2 and TRBJ2-7, with a weak D call TRBD2 (6 bases). Trimming took 2 bases from V and 3 from J, leaving 8 bases between them. The CDR3 is made up of 13 amino acids. CDR1 and CDR2 (germline): SGHTA, FQGNSA. Written as DNA, the CDR3 is TGTGCCAGCAGCTTACAGACTAGCTACGAGCAGTACTTC. Protein sequence: CASSLQTSYEQYF.

The J gene is TRBJ1-1, the V gene TRBV7-9, with D possibly TRBD1 on 5 matching bases. There are 15 residues in the CDR3. CDR1 and CDR2 (germline): SEHNR, FQNEAQ (reference sequence). Trimming cost V 3 bases and J 1 base, with 12 bases left between them. CDR3 protein: CASSFGDRSNTEAFF. CDR3 in DNA: TGTGCCAGCAGCTTCGGAGACAGATCGAACACTGAAGCTTTCTTT.

The count of this clone is one. The chain carries TRBV25-1 and TRBJ2-3; 7 nucleotides align to TRBD1. The CDR3 is 13 residues long. The germline V gene encodes CDR1 MGHDK and CDR2 SYGVNS. The trim removed 4 bases at V and 8 bases at J, leaving 6 bases unmatched. The CDR3 DNA sequence: TGTGCCAGCAGTGGAGACAGGGAAGGTACGCAGTATTTT. Amino acids: CASSGDREGTQYF.

The table lists this clone with a few counts. The chain combines TRBV2 with TRBJ2-1, with 11 bases identical to TRBD2. V lost 7 bases and J lost 13; bases outside the gene matches: 9. Germline CDR1 is SNHLY and CDR2 is FYNNEI. The CDR3 totals 13 residues. The CDR3 is CASTLGLAALQFF. The CDR3 bases are TGTGCCAGCACCCTGGGACTAGCGGCTCTACAGTTCTTC.